This T cell receptor beta chain stems from a study of T-cell memory formation after mild COVID-19. TCRdb redid the calling of the 5' RACE reads with MiXCR, one entry per CDR3 protein. The data hold approximately 350,000 distinct CDR3 sequences, with around 27% observed a single time. V was pared by 4 bases and J by 3 bases, with 22 bases between. The CDR3 extends over 18 amino acids. Germline V lookup: CDR1 MGHRA, CDR2 YSYEKL. Sequenced: PBMCs or a T cell subset sorted from them (not recorded which). This rearrangement joins TRBV4-1 to TRBJ2-1; the D gene is possibly TRBD1 (6 bases). The TCR sequence derives from an adult woman who had mild COVID-19 (a few samples of this study predate the infection). Cell type and time point are not known. In nucleotides, the CDR3 is TGCGCCAGCAGCCTTCAACTGGGGGACATAAGTTTCTACAATGAGCAGTTCTTC. Protein: CASSLQLGDISFYNEQFF.